This is a list of T cell receptor beta chains from one sample in a study of shared clonotypes between healthy human individuals. The assay was immunoSEQ multiplex PCR, and TCRdb's table has in-frame clones only and misses some. This sample has around 550,000 clones, with almost 97% found just once. The specimen was naive CD4+ T cells sorted from blood. The source is a woman in her thirties in good health. Both conserved end residues are part of each CDR3. The D gene is left open where the match is weak. The size of a clone is reported for some rows only, either as once, few or many, or as a class for expanded clones.

clone_size: -; j_call: TRBJ2-3; d_call: -; v_call: TRBV7-9; cdr3_aa: CASSWTSENTDTQYF; cdr3_nt: TGTGCCAGCAGCTGGACTTCAGAGAACACAGATACGCAGTATTTT
clone_size: -; j_call: TRBJ2-2; d_call: TRBD2; v_call: TRBV27; cdr3_aa: CASSTLAGGTGELFF; cdr3_nt: TGTGCCAGCAGTACCCTAGCGGGAGGGACCGGGGAGCTGTTTTTT
clone_size: -; j_call: TRBJ2-7; d_call: TRBD2; v_call: TRBV11-2; cdr3_aa: CASSLVAGVSEQYF; cdr3_nt: TGTGCCAGCAGCTTAGTAGCGGGAGTGAGTGAGCAGTACTTC
clone_size: -; j_call: TRBJ2-7; d_call: -; v_call: TRBV5-6; cdr3_aa: CASSLSSSPYEQYF; cdr3_nt: TGTGCCAGCAGCTTGTCCAGTTCCCCCTACGAGCAGTACTTC
clone_size: -; j_call: TRBJ1-5; d_call: -; v_call: TRBV28; cdr3_aa: CASSPPAGEDQPQHF; cdr3_nt: TGTGCCAGCAGTCCTCCGGCAGGGGAGGATCAGCCCCAGCATTTT
clone_size: once; j_call: TRBJ2-7; d_call: TRBD2; v_call: TRBV23-1; cdr3_aa: CASSQLDSCGRPSYEQYF; cdr3_nt: TGCGCCAGCAGTCAACTGGACTCGTGCGGGAGGCCGTCCTACGAGCAGTACTTC
clone_size: once; j_call: TRBJ1-4; d_call: -; v_call: TRBV5-5; cdr3_aa: CASSLAVATNEKLFF; cdr3_nt: TGTGCCAGCAGCTTGGCAGTTGCAACTAATGAAAAACTGTTTTTT
clone_size: -; j_call: TRBJ2-7; d_call: -; v_call: TRBV7-9; cdr3_aa: CASSLEGINEQYF; cdr3_nt: TGTGCCAGCAGCTTAGAGGGAATAAACGAGCAGTACTTC
clone_size: -; j_call: TRBJ2-7; d_call: -; v_call: TRBV20-1; cdr3_aa: CSADPQAEQYF; cdr3_nt: TGCAGTGCCGATCCCCAAGCCGAGCAGTACTTC
clone_size: -; j_call: TRBJ1-2; d_call: -; v_call: TRBV25-1; cdr3_aa: CASSGGGYGYTF; cdr3_nt: TGTGCCAGCAGCGGGGGGGGATATGGCTACACCTTC
clone_size: -; j_call: TRBJ1-4; d_call: -; v_call: TRBV18; cdr3_aa: CASSPAGTDNEKLFF; cdr3_nt: TGTGCCAGCTCACCTGCCGGGACGGATAATGAAAAACTGTTTTTT
clone_size: -; j_call: TRBJ2-2; d_call: -; v_call: TRBV5-4; cdr3_aa: CASSSERNTGELFF; cdr3_nt: TGTGCCAGCAGCTCAGAGAGAAACACCGGGGAGCTGTTTTTT
clone_size: -; j_call: TRBJ2-3; d_call: TRBD1; v_call: TRBV5-1; cdr3_aa: CASSPGTGETDTQYF; cdr3_nt: TGCGCCAGCAGCCCCGGGACAGGTGAGACAGATACGCAGTATTTT
clone_size: -; j_call: TRBJ2-7; d_call: TRBD1; v_call: TRBV2; cdr3_aa: CASTRLTGEIWRDSYEQYF; cdr3_nt: TGTGCCAGCACCCGATTGACAGGGGAGATTTGGCGGGACTCCTACGAGCAGTACTTC
clone_size: -; j_call: TRBJ1-2; d_call: -; v_call: TRBV28; cdr3_aa: CASSFDLHGYTF; cdr3_nt: TGTGCCAGCAGTTTCGACCTCCATGGCTACACCTTC
clone_size: -; j_call: TRBJ2-5; d_call: -; v_call: TRBV5-1; cdr3_aa: CASSLVPYQETQYF; cdr3_nt: TGCGCCAGCAGCTTGGTGCCGTACCAAGAGACCCAGTACTTC